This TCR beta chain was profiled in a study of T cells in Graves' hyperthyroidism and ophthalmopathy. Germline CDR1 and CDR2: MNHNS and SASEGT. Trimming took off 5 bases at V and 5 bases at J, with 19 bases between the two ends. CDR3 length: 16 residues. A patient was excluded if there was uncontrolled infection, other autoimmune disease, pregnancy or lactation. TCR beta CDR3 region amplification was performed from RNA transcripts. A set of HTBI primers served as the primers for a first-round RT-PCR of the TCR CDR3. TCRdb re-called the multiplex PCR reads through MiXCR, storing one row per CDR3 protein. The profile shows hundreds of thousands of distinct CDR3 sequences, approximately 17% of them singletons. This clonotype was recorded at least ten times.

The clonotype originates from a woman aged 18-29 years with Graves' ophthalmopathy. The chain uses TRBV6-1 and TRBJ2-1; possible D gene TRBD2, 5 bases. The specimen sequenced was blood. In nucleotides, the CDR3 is TGTGCCAGCAGTCGTGGTTGGATAGCGCTCGACAATGAGCAGTTCTTC. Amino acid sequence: CASSRGWIALDNEQFF.